These T cell receptor beta chains were read from a single sample in a study of identical twins. TCRdb re-derived calls from the 5' RACE reads in MiXCR, one entry per CDR3 protein. The table records around 480,000 distinct CDR3 sequences, 14% of them present only once. This sample also belongs to another study, concerning yellow fever vaccine responses in identical twins.

The specimen was CD4+ T cells sorted from blood. The origin of the receptors is a woman between 18 and 30 years old in good health. CDR3s include the opening cysteine and the closing phenylalanine or tryptophan. The D gene is left open where the match is weak. Rows may omit the clone size; those that give it use once, few, many or a size class.

j_gene,v_gene,abundance,d_gene,CDR3nt,CDR3aa
TRBJ1-2,TRBV4-2,-,-,TGTGCCAGCAGCCCCAAGATAGGGGACAACTATGGCTACACCTTC,CASSPKIGDNYGYTF
TRBJ2-5,TRBV20-1,few,TRBD1,TGCAGTGGCCCAGGGGGCAGGGAGACCCAGTACTTC,CSGPGGRETQYF
TRBJ2-6,TRBV12-3/TRBV12-4,many,-,TGTGCCAGCACCGCCTCTGGGGCCAACGTCCTGACTTTC,CASTASGANVLTF
TRBJ2-4,TRBV9,few,-,TGTGCCAGCAGCGTAGGTCCGGCTAATAGAATGCCGAACATTCAGTACTTC,CASSVGPANRMPNIQYF
TRBJ2-1,TRBV3-1,-,-,TGTGCCAGCAGCCAAGATTGGACTACGGATGACAATGAGCAGTTCTTC,CASSQDWTTDDNEQFF
TRBJ2-3,TRBV20-1,few,TRBD2,TGCAGTGCTAGAGGAAAGGCGGGGGGAAGCACAGATACGCAGTATTTT,CSARGKAGGSTDTQYF
TRBJ2-3,TRBV6-1,-,TRBD1,TGTGCCAGCAGTGGGATAACCGGGACAGGGGGCCTAGATACGCAGTATTTT,CASSGITGTGGLDTQYF
TRBJ1-1,TRBV7-3,-,-,TGTGCCAGCAGCTCAAGAGAGGGGGCTGAAGCTTTCTTT,CASSSREGAEAFF
TRBJ2-3,TRBV10-1,-,-,TGCGCCAGCAGTGGGCCTCCAATTGAGGGTCCTAGCACAGATACGCAGTATTTT,CASSGPPIEGPSTDTQYF
TRBJ2-5,TRBV9,-,TRBD2,TGTGCCAGCAGCGTAGTGAGCGGGGGGATCCAAGAGACCCAGTACTTC,CASSVVSGGIQETQYF
TRBJ1-6,TRBV24-1,-,-,TGTGCCACCAGTGTCACCGGACAAAGCCCACTTAATTCACCCCTCCACTTT,CATSVTGQSPLNSPLHF
TRBJ1-1,TRBV18,-,-,TGTGCCAGCTCACCAATTTCAGTGAACACTGAAGCTTTCTTT,CASSPISVNTEAFF
TRBJ2-5,TRBV24-1,few,-,TGTGCCACCAGCCCGGTCTACCAAGAGACCCAGTACTTC,CATSPVYQETQYF
TRBJ2-1,TRBV11-2,-,TRBD2,TGTGCCAGCAGCTTAGTGACTAGCGGGAGCGGTGAGCAGTTCTTC,CASSLVTSGSGEQFF
TRBJ2-3,TRBV20-1,-,TRBD2,TGCAGTGCCAAGGGCGGGAGATGGGGCACAGATACGCAGTATTTT,CSAKGGRWGTDTQYF
TRBJ2-7,TRBV29-1,many,-,TGCAGCGTTAGGGACCACACCTACGAGCAGTACTTC,CSVRDHTYEQYF
TRBJ1-1,TRBV11-2,few,TRBD1,TGTGCCAGCAGCTTATCAGGGGGGATCCCTGAAGCTTTCTTT,CASSLSGGIPEAFF
TRBJ1-5,TRBV6-1,many,-,TGTGCCAGCAGCCCTCTGGTCGAGCCCCAGCATTTT,CASSPLVEPQHF
TRBJ2-1,TRBV19,many,-,TGTGCCAGTAAGGGGTCATACAATGAGCAGTTCTTC,CASKGSYNEQFF
TRBJ2-1,TRBV20-1,few,-,TGCAGTGCGGACGTAAGAGGCAATGAGCAGTTCTTC,CSADVRGNEQFF
TRBJ1-3,TRBV20-1,many,-,TGCAGTGCTAGTAAGACATTTGGAAACACCATATATTTT,CSASKTFGNTIYF
TRBJ2-7,TRBV20-1,few,-,TGCAGTGTTCCCGGGACCCGCTCCTACGAGCAGTACTTC,CSVPGTRSYEQYF
TRBJ1-6,TRBV5-1,-,-,TGCGCCAGCAGCACGGAAGGACAGAGGTATAATTCACCCCTCCACTTT,CASSTEGQRYNSPLHF
TRBJ2-5,TRBV27,-,TRBD2,TGTGCCAGCAGTTGGGGACTAGCGGGCCAAGAGACCCAGTACTTC,CASSWGLAGQETQYF
TRBJ1-3,TRBV28,few,-,TGTGCCAGCAGCCCCCCCCCCAGGGGAAACACCATATATTTT,CASSPPPRGNTIYF
TRBJ2-1,TRBV20-1,few,TRBD1,TGCAGGGGTTCTGGACAGGGGCCCTACAATGAGCAGTTCTTC,CRGSGQGPYNEQFF
TRBJ1-1,TRBV2,many,TRBD1,TGTGCCAGCAGCCGGGACAGGGAAGCTTTCTTT,CASSRDREAFF
TRBJ2-7,TRBV5-1,-,TRBD1,TGCGCCAGCAGCTTGGGGACCGGGACAGGCGAGCAGTACTTC,CASSLGTGTGEQYF
TRBJ2-3,TRBV18,-,TRBD1,TGTGCCAGCTCACCAAAGACCGCGACAGGGAGTAGGACCCCTGGCACAGATACGCAGTATTTT,CASSPKTATGSRTPGTDTQYF
TRBJ1-6,TRBV10-3,few,-,TGTGCCATCAGTGAGTCGAGCGTCAAAAATTCACCCCTCCACTTT,CAISESSVKNSPLHF
TRBJ1-4,TRBV10-3,-,TRBD1,TGTGCCATCAGTGAATCCAGGGGGCGAGACTATGAAAAACTGTTTTTT,CAISESRGRDYEKLFF
TRBJ2-7,TRBV5-1,-,-,TGCGCCAGCAGCTTGGAGCCAGGGCCCTCCTACGAGCAGTACTTC,CASSLEPGPSYEQYF
TRBJ2-3,TRBV3-1,few,TRBD1,TGTGCCAGCAGCCATCCCCGGGACAGGGTTCGTCCGTATTTT,CASSHPRDRVRPYF
TRBJ2-3,TRBV28,-,-,TGTGCCAGCAGCAGCGGAACTAACACAGATACGCAGTATTTT,CASSSGTNTDTQYF
TRBJ2-1,TRBV6-1,few,TRBD1,TGTGCCAGCGGGAAGGGGGCGGGCAATGAGCAGTTCTTC,CASGKGAGNEQFF
TRBJ2-1,TRBV3-1,-,-,TGTGCCAGCACCACAACAGGGTCCTACAATGAGCAGTTCTTC,CASTTTGSYNEQFF
TRBJ2-1,TRBV28,-,-,TGTGCCAGCACTCCCTTCGACAGTGAGTACAATGAGCAGTTCTTC,CASTPFDSEYNEQFF
TRBJ2-7,TRBV10-3,-,-,TGTGCCATCAGTGAGGGACAGGCGGGAACCTACGAGCAGTACTTC,CAISEGQAGTYEQYF
TRBJ2-7,TRBV28,few,TRBD1,TGTGCCAGCGGGTGGACAGGGCCACCCTACGAGCAGTACTTC,CASGWTGPPYEQYF
TRBJ2-1,TRBV30,-,-,TGTGCCTGGAGTGTACTTAGGAGGGAGCAGTTCTTC,CAWSVLRREQFF
TRBJ2-7,TRBV25-1,-,TRBD2,TGTGCCAGCAGTTGGGCGGGAGGCTACGAGCAGTACTTC,CASSWAGGYEQYF